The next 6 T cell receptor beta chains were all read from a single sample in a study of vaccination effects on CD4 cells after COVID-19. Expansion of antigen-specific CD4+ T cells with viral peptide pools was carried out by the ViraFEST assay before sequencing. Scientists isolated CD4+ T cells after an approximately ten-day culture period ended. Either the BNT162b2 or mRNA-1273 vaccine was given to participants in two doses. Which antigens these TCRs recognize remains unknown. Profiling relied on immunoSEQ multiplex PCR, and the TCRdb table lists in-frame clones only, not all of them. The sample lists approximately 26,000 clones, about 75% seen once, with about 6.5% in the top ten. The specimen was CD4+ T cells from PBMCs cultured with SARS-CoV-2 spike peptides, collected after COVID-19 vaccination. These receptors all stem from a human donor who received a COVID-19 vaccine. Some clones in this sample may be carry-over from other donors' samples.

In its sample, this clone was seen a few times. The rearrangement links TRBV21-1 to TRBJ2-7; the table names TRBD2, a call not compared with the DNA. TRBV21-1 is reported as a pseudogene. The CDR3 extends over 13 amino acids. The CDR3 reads CASSTEGGTEQYV. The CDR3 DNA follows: TGTGCCAGCAGCACCGAGGGGGGGACCGAGCAGTACGTC.

The CDR3 loop is CASSLGWGSYYGYTF. CDR3 DNA: TGCGCCAGCAGCTTGGGGTGGGGTTCCTACTATGGCTACACCTTC. The rearrangement links TRBV5-1 to TRBJ1-2; unclear D gene. Trimming shortened V by 0 bases and J by 3 bases, and 12 bases separated the two germline ends. The CDR3 extends over 15 amino acids. CDR1 is SGHRS and CDR2 is YFSETQ in the germline V gene. The whole variable domain, remainder taken from reference TRBV5-1 and TRBJ1-2, is KAGVTQTPRYLIKTRGQQVTLSCSPISGHRSVSWYQQTPGQGLQFLFEYFSETQRNKGNFPGRFSGRQFSNSRSEMNVSTLELGDSALYLCASSLGWGSYYGYTFGSGTRLTVV.

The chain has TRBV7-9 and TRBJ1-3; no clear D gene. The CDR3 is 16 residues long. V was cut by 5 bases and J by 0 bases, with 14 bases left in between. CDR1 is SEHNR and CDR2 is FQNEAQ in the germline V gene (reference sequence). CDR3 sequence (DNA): TGTGCCAGCAGCCGCGCTCTCGGGGTCTCTGGAAACACCATATATTTT. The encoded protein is CASSRALGVSGNTIYF.

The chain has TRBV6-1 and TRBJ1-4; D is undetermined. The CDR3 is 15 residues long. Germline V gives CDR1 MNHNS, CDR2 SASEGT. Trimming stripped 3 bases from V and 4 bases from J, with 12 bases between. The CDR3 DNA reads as TGTGCCAGCAGTGATGGTCGTTTGAATAATGAAAAACTGTTTTTT. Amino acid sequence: CASSDGRLNNEKLFF.

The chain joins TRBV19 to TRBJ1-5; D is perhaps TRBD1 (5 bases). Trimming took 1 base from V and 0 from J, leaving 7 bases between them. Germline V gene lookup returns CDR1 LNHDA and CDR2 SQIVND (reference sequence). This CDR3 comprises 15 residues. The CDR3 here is CASSIGDVSNQPQHF. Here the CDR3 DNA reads TGTGCCAGTAGTATAGGGGACGTTAGCAATCAGCCCCAGCATTTT.

The CDR3 DNA reads as TGTGCCAGCAGTCCGGACAGGGATGGAGGTTCACCCCTCCACTTT. This gives the protein CASSPDRDGGSPLHF. The chain recombines TRBV6-5 with TRBJ1-6, with 8 bases fitting TRBD1. CDR1 is MNHEY, CDR2 SVGAGI, per germline. V trimming: 5 bases; J trimming: 9 bases; junction bases outside the gene matches: 9. The CDR3 loop spans 15 amino acids.